This TCR beta chain originates from a study of identical twins. Study-wide results and caveats: A lower insertion count was a feature of abundant cord blood beta clonotypes, with no such feature in memory repertoires. Twins' surplus sharing was weaker for beta out-of-frame sequences.

Only a few counts were recorded for this clonotype. What it recognizes is unknown. Template switching supplied a universal primer site; unique molecular identifiers were carried on the cDNA. TCRdb fed the 5' RACE reads into MiXCR, producing one record per CDR3 protein. The table records approximately 620,000 distinct CDR3 sequences, less than 10% of them present only once. The length of the CDR3 is 13 residues. Per the germline V gene, CDR1 is DFQATT and CDR2 is SNEGSKA (reference sequence). Deletions cut 5 bases from V and 2 bases from J, with 12 bases between. The same sample was also used in a study of yellow fever vaccine responses in identical twins.

The chain joins TRBV20-1 to TRBJ1-2, with D perhaps matching TRBD1 (6 bases). Sequencing input: PBMCs. The receptor was derived from a woman younger than 30 in good health. In DNA form, the CDR3 reads TGCAGTGCTTACGACAGGAGAAACTATGGCTACACCTTC. Amino acids: CSAYDRRNYGYTF.